This TCR beta chain was retrieved from a study of cytomegalovirus exposure and HLA in healthy donors. Study details: There were about 86 million unique TCRs (from HLA-typed donors) in an early data release. Study conclusions and caveats: Association of a missense DCLRE1C variant with TCR beta V- and J-gene trimming was reported in a later analysis. Among immune exposure information, only CMV serostatus was available. Among the sequence variants, a highly shared cluster was likely an artifact of sequencing.

Trimming removed 6 bases from V and 4 bases from J, with 24 bases in between. The germline CDR1 and CDR2 sequences are SGHVS and FNYEAQ. This CDR3 has 17 residues. The PCR was carried out with 60 Vbeta primers and 13 Jbeta primers. Libraries were prepared by immunoSEQ multiplex PCR; TCRdb keeps only in-frame clonotypes and omits some of them. The table has about 190,000 clones, 70% to 75% seen once. This clone occurred a few times. Antigen specificity is unknown. Sequencing was performed on PBMCs. The sequence was obtained from a young man in good health and CMV-seropositive. V gene TRBV7-6 combines with J gene TRBJ1-1, with D possibly TRBD1 on 6 matching bases. CDR3 coding DNA: TGTGCCAGCAGTCTTGATTCCCCGGGGACACCCTTCACTGAAGCTTTCTTT. It codes for CASSLDSPGTPFTEAFF.